Listed below are T cell receptor beta chains from one sample, sequenced in a study of blood T cells in healthy people across ages. TCRdb called the 5' RACE reads again in MiXCR, with one record for every CDR3 protein. The sample yields about 1 million distinct CDR3 sequences, around 25% seen once. These same data were also listed under a study on T cells of mothers and their children.

The sample was blood. These TCRs come from a girl under 10 years old in good health. CDR3s include the opening cysteine and the closing phenylalanine or tryptophan. Each record gives: D gene, J gene, clone size, V gene, CDR3 protein, CDR3 DNA. D genes are given only for firm matches. Expanded clones get a size class; other rows say once, few or many, or leave the size out.

- | TRBJ2-3 | - | TRBV4-2 | CASSQMIGGPDTQYF | TGTGCCAGCAGCCAAATGATCGGGGGACCAGATACGCAGTATTTT
- | TRBJ2-2 | few | TRBV5-1 | CASSWSWNTGELFF | TGCGCCAGCAGTTGGAGTTGGAACACCGGGGAGCTGTTTTTT
- | TRBJ1-6 | - | TRBV15 | CATSRGLLSSPLHF | TGTGCCACCAGCAGGGGACTTCTAAGTTCACCCCTCCACTTT
- | TRBJ2-1 | once | TRBV11-2 | CASSYFQGEGYEQFF | TGTGCCAGCAGCTACTTCCAGGGAGAAGGCTATGAGCAGTTCTTC
- | TRBJ1-2 | - | TRBV15 | CATSRGGRYGYTF | TGTGCCACCAGCCGCGGCGGCCGCTATGGCTACACCTTC
TRBD2 | TRBJ2-5 | once | TRBV6-1 | CASSDPSGRAETQYF | TGTGCCAGCAGTGATCCTAGCGGGAGAGCAGAGACCCAGTACTTC
- | TRBJ1-1 | few | TRBV29-1 | CSVALERTQTTEAFF | TGCAGCGTTGCGCTAGAGAGGACCCAGACCACTGAAGCTTTCTTT
- | TRBJ1-2 | few | TRBV18 | CASSLSNFISNYGYTF | TGTGCCAGCTCACTTTCTAACTTTATTTCTAACTATGGCTACACCTTC
- | TRBJ2-5 | few | TRBV7-9 | CASSRLEQKTQYF | TGTGCCAGCAGCCGACTAGAGCAAAAGACCCAGTACTTC
TRBD2 | TRBJ2-1 | few | TRBV12-3/TRBV12-4 | CASSPGLVLGEQFF | TGTGCCAGCAGTCCTGGACTAGTTCTGGGTGAGCAGTTCTTC
TRBD1 | TRBJ1-1 | few | TRBV29-1 | CSARTGGGTEAFF | TGCAGCGCTCGGACAGGGGGAGGCACTGAAGCTTTCTTT
- | TRBJ2-7 | - | TRBV25-1 | CASSPPRAFYEQYF | TGTGCCAGCAGCCCACCCCGTGCATTCTACGAGCAGTACTTC
TRBD2 | TRBJ2-7 | - | TRBV7-9 | CASSLDGVGSTSGRPSEQYF | TGTGCCAGCAGCTTAGATGGAGTAGGGAGTACTAGCGGGAGGCCATCCGAGCAGTACTTC
TRBD2 | TRBJ2-2 | - | TRBV3-1 | CASSNREANTGELFF | TGTGCCAGCAGCAACCGGGAGGCGAACACCGGGGAGCTGTTTTTT
- | TRBJ2-5 | - | TRBV12-3/TRBV12-4 | CASSRWSQETQYF | TGTGCCAGCAGTCGGTGGTCCCAAGAGACCCAGTACTTC
- | TRBJ2-2 | many | TRBV12-3/TRBV12-4 | CASRHRNTGELFF | TGTGCCAGCAGACATAGGAACACCGGGGAGCTGTTTTTT
- | TRBJ1-1 | few | TRBV11-1 | CASSPPAGARAFF | TGTGCCAGCAGCCCTCCAGCAGGCGCGAGGGCTTTCTTT
TRBD2 | TRBJ2-7 | many | TRBV29-1 | CSVTGGGYEQYF | TGCAGCGTTACTGGGGGGGGCTACGAGCAGTACTTC
TRBD2 | TRBJ2-3 | - | TRBV20-1 | CSARTSGSPTDTQYF | TGCAGTGCTCGGACTAGCGGGAGCCCCACAGATACGCAGTATTTT
TRBD2 | TRBJ2-5 | - | TRBV6-5 | CATSRTAGAETQYF | TGTGCCACCAGCCGTACGGCGGGAGCAGAGACCCAGTACTTC
- | TRBJ1-1 | - | TRBV5-1 | CASSLRADGGEAFF | TGCGCCAGCAGCTTAAGGGCCGACGGAGGTGAAGCTTTCTTT
- | TRBJ1-2 | - | TRBV20-1 | CSARVREDRGYTF | TGCAGTGCTAGAGTGAGGGAGGACAGAGGCTACACCTTC
- | TRBJ2-5 | few | TRBV7-9 | CASSISSSTSDEQLF | TGTGCCAGCAGCATCTCCTCCTCGACCTCCGATGAGCAGCTCTTC
TRBD2 | TRBJ2-5 | - | TRBV28 | CASRLAEGETQYF | TGTGCCAGCAGACTAGCGGAGGGAGAGACCCAGTACTTC
- | TRBJ2-7 | - | TRBV28 | CASSLPSSTGYEQYF | TGTGCCAGCAGTTTACCCTCCTCCACAGGGTACGAGCAGTACTTC
- | TRBJ2-5 | - | TRBV10-3 | CAISVGQTQETQYF | TGTGCCATCAGTGTTGGACAGACCCAAGAGACCCAGTACTTC
TRBD2 | TRBJ2-5 | - | TRBV19 | CASKLDGAGVGETQYF | TGTGCCAGCAAACTTGACGGCGCGGGAGTGGGAGAGACCCAGTACTTC
- | TRBJ2-5 | - | TRBV6-5 | CASSYTGRPEGGETQYF | TGTGCCAGCAGTTACACAGGGCGACCCGAGGGTGGAGAGACCCAGTACTTC
TRBD1 | TRBJ2-2 | - | TRBV29-1 | CSVPGGTWTGELFF | TGCAGCGTACCAGGGGGCACATGGACCGGGGAGCTGTTTTTT
TRBD1 | TRBJ2-3 | - | TRBV25-1 | CASRQQGYGADTQYF | TGTGCCAGCAGACAACAGGGGTACGGTGCAGATACGCAGTATTTT
TRBD2 | TRBJ2-3 | - | TRBV6-5 | CASSSPRASGGLNTDTQYF | TGTGCCAGCAGTTCGCCCAGAGCGAGCGGGGGGCTTAACACAGATACGCAGTATTTT
- | TRBJ2-1 | - | TRBV29-1 | CSVVEQGTSYNEQFF | TGCAGCGTTGTTGAACAGGGGACTAGCTACAATGAGCAGTTCTTC
- | TRBJ1-1 | - | TRBV28 | CASSLSGRLNTEAFF | TGTGCCAGCAGTTTATCTGGACGCCTGAACACTGAAGCTTTCTTT
- | TRBJ1-2 | - | TRBV20-1 | CSARDQYGYIF | TGCAGTGCTAGAGACCAATATGGCTACATCTTC
- | TRBJ1-1 | many | TRBV20-1 | CSATVNTEAFF | TGCAGTGCTACTGTGAACACTGAAGCTTTCTTT
- | TRBJ2-2 | - | TRBV6-1 | CASSEGTAGELFF | TGTGCCAGCAGTGAAGGGACAGCCGGGGAGCTGTTTTTT